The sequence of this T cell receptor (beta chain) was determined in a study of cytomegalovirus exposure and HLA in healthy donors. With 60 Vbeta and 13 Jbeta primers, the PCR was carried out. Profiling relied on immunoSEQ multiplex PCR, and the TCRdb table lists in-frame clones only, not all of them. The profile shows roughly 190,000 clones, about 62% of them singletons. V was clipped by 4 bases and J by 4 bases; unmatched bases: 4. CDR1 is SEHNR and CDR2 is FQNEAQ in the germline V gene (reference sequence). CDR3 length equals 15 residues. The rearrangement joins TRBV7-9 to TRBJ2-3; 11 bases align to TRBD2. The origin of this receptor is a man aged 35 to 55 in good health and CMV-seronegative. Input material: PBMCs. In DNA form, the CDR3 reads TGTGCCAGCAGCTCGGCTAGCGGGGGGCCAGATACGCAGTATTTT. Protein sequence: CASSSASGGPDTQYF.